Listed below are T cell receptor beta chains from one sample, sequenced in a study of blood T cells in healthy people across ages. TCRdb re-called the 5' RACE reads with MiXCR, one entry per CDR3 protein. The repertoire holds around 1,500,000 distinct CDR3 sequences, 28% seen once, with 7.7% in the top ten. Specimen: blood. The receptors here all came from a woman aged 25 to 39 in good health. CDR3s leave out the opening cysteine and the closing phenylalanine or tryptophan.

J,V,length,CDR3
TRBJ1-4,TRBV4-1,16,ASSQDWAGRAGFEKLF
TRBJ2-2,TRBV30,10,ASTGKSGELF
TRBJ1-1,TRBV29-1,11,SVQGAGRSEAF
TRBJ1-6,TRBV28,13,ASSLGPRVNSPLH
TRBJ2-5,TRBV9,14,AGSVAVVAGQETQY
TRBJ2-2,TRBV11-2,12,ASSTVNEAGELF
TRBJ2-5,TRBV25-1,13,AAHPSQGWRETQY
TRBJ2-3,TRBV20-1,13,SARDRAVNTDTQY
TRBJ1-5,TRBV6-1,14,ASNPPGGQGVQPQH
TRBJ1-2,TRBV20-1,11,SARHGQGNGYT
TRBJ1-1,TRBV6-1,12,ASSAWGGNAEAF
TRBJ2-7,TRBV12-3/TRBV12-4,13,ASTNSGTGVFEQY
TRBJ1-2,TRBV2,13,ASTPRTATNYGYT
TRBJ2-2,TRBV24-1,15,ATSDLPGTASTGELF
TRBJ2-2,TRBV10-1,13,ASRDTSGGTGELF